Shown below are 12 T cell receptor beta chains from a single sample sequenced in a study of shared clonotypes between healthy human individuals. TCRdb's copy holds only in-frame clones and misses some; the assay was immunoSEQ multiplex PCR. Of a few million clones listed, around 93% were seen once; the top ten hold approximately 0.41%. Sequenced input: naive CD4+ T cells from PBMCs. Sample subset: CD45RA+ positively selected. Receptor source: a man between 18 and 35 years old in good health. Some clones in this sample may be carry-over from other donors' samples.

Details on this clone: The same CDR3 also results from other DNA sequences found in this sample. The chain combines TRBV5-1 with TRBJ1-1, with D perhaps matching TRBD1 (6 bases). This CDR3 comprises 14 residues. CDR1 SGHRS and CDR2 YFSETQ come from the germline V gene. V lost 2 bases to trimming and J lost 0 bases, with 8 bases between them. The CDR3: CASSFRGVNTEAFF. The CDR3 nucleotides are TGCGCCAGCAGCTTCAGGGGCGTGAACACTGAAGCTTTCTTT.

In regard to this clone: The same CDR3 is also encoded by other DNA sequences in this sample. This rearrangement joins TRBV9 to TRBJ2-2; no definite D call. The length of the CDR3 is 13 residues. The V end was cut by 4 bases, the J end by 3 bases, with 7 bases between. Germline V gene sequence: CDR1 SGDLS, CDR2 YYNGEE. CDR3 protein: CASSIRDTGELFF. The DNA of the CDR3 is TGTGCCAGCAGCATTCGGGACACCGGGGAGCTGTTTTTT. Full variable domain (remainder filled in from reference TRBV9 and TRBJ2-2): DSGVTQTPKHLITATGQRVTLRCSPRSGDLSVYWYQQSLDQGLQFLIQYYNGEERAKGNILERFSAQQFPDLHSELNLSSLELGDSALYFCASSIRDTGELFFGEGSRLTVL.

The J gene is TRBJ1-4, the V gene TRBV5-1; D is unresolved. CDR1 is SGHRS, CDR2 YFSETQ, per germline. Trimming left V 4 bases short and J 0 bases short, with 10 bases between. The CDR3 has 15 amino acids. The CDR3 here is CASSGGRPTNEKLFF. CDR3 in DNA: TGCGCCAGCAGCGGAGGGAGACCAACTAATGAAAAACTGTTTTTT.

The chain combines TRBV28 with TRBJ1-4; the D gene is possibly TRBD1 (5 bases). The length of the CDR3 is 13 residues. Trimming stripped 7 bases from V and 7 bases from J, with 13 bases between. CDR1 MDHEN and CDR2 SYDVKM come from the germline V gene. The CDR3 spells CASNFQGAEKLFF. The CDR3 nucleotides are TGTGCCAGCAATTTCCAGGGCGCTGAAAAACTGTTTTTT.

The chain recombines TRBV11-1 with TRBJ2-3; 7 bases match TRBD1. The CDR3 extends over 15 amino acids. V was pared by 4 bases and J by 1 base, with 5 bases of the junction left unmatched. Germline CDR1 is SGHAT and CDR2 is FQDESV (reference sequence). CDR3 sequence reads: CASSSPQGGTDTQYF. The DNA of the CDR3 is TGTGCCAGCAGCTCCCCCCAGGGGGGCACAGATACGCAGTATTTT.

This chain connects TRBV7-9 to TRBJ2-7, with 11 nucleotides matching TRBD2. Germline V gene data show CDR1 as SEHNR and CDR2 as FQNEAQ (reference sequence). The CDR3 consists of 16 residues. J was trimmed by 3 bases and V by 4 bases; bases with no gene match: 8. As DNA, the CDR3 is TGTGCCAGCAGCTATAGCGGGAGGGCCCAATACTACGAGCAGTACTTC. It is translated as CASSYSGRAQYYEQYF.

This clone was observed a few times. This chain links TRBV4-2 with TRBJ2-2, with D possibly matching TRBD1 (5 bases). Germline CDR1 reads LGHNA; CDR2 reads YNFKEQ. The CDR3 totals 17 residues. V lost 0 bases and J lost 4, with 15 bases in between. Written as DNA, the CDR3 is TGTGCCAGCAGCCAAGAATGGCAGGGAATGGGCACCGGGGAGCTGTTTTTT. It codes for CASSQEWQGMGTGELFF.

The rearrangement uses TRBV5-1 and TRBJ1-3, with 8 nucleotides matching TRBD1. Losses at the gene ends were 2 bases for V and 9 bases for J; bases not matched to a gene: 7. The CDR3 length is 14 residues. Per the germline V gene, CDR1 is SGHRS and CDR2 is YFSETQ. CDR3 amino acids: CASSFGQGEGTIYF. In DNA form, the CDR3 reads TGCGCCAGCAGCTTTGGACAGGGTGAGGGCACCATATATTTT.

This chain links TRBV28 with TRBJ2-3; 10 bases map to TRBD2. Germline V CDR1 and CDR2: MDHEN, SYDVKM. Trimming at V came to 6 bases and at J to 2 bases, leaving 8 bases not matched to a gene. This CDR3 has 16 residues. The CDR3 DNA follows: TGTGCCAGCAGCCCAATCAGCGGGAGGGCCACAGATACGCAGTATTTT. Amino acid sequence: CASSPISGRATDTQYF.

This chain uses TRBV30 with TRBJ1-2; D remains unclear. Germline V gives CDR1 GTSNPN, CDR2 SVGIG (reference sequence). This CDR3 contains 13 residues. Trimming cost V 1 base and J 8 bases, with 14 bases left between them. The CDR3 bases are TGTGCCTGGAGTGCAGCATTAACCCGGGGCTACACCTTC. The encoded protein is CAWSAALTRGYTF.

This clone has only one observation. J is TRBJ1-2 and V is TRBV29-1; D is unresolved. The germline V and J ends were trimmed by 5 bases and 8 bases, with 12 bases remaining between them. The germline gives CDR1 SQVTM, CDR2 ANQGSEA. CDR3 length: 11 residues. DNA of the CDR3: TGCAGCGTTTTCAAAAACGGGGGCTACACCTTC. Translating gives CSVFKNGGYTF.

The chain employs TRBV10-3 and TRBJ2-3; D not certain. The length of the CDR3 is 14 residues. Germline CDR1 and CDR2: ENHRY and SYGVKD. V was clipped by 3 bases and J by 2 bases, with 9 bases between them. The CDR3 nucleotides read TGTGCCATCAGTGAATATGGGTCCACAGATACGCAGTATTTT. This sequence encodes CAISEYGSTDTQYF.